A selection of T cell receptor beta chains follows, all from one sample in a study of cytotoxic CD8 clonotypes in ibrutinib-treated CLL. This table comes from immunoSEQ multiplex PCR, and its TCRdb copy is limited to in-frame clones, with some not included. The sample lists 300,000 to 400,000 clones, roughly 67% occurring once. The input for sequencing was PBMCs, taken after 36 months of ibrutinib treatment. Every receptor here comes from a human donor with chronic lymphocytic leukemia. The conserved cysteine and the conserved F or W are not part of the CDR3 here.

len	v_gene	CDR3aa
12	TRBV11-2	ASSLDRRGETQY
11	TRBV2	ASSETSPSEQY
16	TRBV5-4	ASSLDRDRVRGTGELF
14	TRBV19	ASRERGISRGAGYT
12	TRBV18	ASSPQGGDSPLH
15	TRBV10-3	AISESLIAGVPYEQY
11	TRBV29-1	SVPDRGTDTQY
15	TRBV28	ASSSRWGGDPQETQY
14	TRBV18	ASSPRAQGRSYEQY
12	TRBV4-1	ASSQVGQNTEAF
9	TRBV20-1	SADGDGEQF
9	TRBV5-1	ASRTGGKAF
13	TRBV6-5	ASSFQGARGNTIY
13	TRBV10-3	AISETQGAVDEQY
10	TRBV15	ATSRFTGELF
9	TRBV19	ANPPDYGYT
12	TRBV6-5	ASSWTSGANVLT
13	TRBV7-3	ASSLSGESSYEQY
12	TRBV27	ASSFRGFASPLH
12	TRBV9	ASSPSSGTDTQY
16	TRBV27	ASSSIPPGLLGDYEQY
13	TRBV9	ASSLGLADYNEQF
14	TRBV6-5	ASSYIPGQGIETQY
13	TRBV27	ASSLTGGLSYEQY
17	TRBV7-3	ASSLRGLGQSSYNSPLH